This T cell receptor beta chain appears in the sequencing data of a study of T cells in Graves' hyperthyroidism and ophthalmopathy. Broader study findings: Expanded thyroid clonotypes (above 0.001) were mostly also found in blood. Before onset, by a median of approximately 5.9 months, the model predicted ophthalmopathy.

The germline CDR1 and CDR2 sequences are SGDLS and YYNGEE. Between the trimmed V and J ends, which lost 0 bases and 6 bases, there was a span of 22 bases. The CDR3 consists of 18 residues. These patients, aged 18 to 65, had recently diagnosed hyperthyroidism lasting under 2 months. Uncontrolled infection, other autoimmune disease, pregnancy or lactation excluded patients. Comment on this clonotype: What it binds is unknown.

From RNA transcripts, TCR beta CDR3 regions were amplified. The TCR CDR3 was amplified in a first-round RT-PCR using the HTBI primer set. TCRdb used MiXCR to reprocess the multiplex PCR reads, holding one entry per CDR3 protein. The top ten hold 5% to 6% of the sample, which has 350,000 to 500,000 distinct CDR3 sequences, around 13% seen once. Input material: blood. The TCR was taken from a woman younger than 35 with Graves' hyperthyroidism. V usage is TRBV9 and J usage is TRBJ2-1; D might be TRBD2 (6 bases). CDR3 in DNA: TGTGCCAGCAGCGTAGGTGGGGAGGTTGAGTCGTCAGGCAATGAGCAGTTCTTC. Translating gives CASSVGGEVESSGNEQFF.